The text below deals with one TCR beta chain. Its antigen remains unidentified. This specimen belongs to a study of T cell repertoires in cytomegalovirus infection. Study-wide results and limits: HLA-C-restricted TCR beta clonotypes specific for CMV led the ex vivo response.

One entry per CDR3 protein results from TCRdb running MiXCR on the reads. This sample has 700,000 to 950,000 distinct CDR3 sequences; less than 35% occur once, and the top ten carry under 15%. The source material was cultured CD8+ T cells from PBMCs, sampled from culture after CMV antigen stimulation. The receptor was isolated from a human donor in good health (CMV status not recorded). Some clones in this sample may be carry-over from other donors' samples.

This CDR3 is CASSRRGQLDFTDTQYF. The CDR3 bases are TGCGCCAGCAGCCGAAGGGGACAACTCGATTTCACAGATACGCAGTATTTT. The J gene is TRBJ2-3, the V gene TRBV4-1, with D possibly being TRBD1 (6 bases). V shed 4 bases and J shed 2 bases, with 19 bases lying between them. The germline gives CDR1 MGHRA, CDR2 YSYEKL. This CDR3 comprises 17 residues.